Shown below are 29 T cell receptor beta chains from a single sample sequenced in a study of regulatory T cells in long-lasting Graves disease. Time point indicated: newly diagnosed GD, antithyroid drugs for less than 3 months. PBMC-extracted RNA yielded the TCR library. Assembly of TCR beta libraries relied on iRepertoire HTBI primers together with Arm-PCR of CDR3 regions. TCRdb reanalysed the multiplex PCR reads using MiXCR and keeps one entry per CDR3 protein. This table has some 490,000 distinct CDR3 sequences, 12% appearing once. These data were also reused for a study on T cells in Graves' hyperthyroidism and ophthalmopathy.

The sample here was peripheral blood mononuclear cells (PBMCs), taken at new diagnosis, from a patient treated with antithyroid drugs. The source is a woman in her twenties or thirties with Graves disease.

This clonotype has only a few counts. The chain employs TRBV6-2 or TRBV6-3 and TRBJ2-1; unclear D gene. Per germline, CDR1 MNHEY and CDR2 SVGEGT. This CDR3 is built from 17 residues. V lost 4 bases and J 0 bases, leaving 16 bases between the germline ends. This CDR3 is CASSSTVGVPSYNEQFF. The CDR3 region has the DNA TGTGCCAGCAGTTCGACCGTTGGGGTGCCCTCCTACAATGAGCAGTTCTTC.

The chain carries TRBV6-2 or TRBV6-3 and TRBJ2-1; D gene ambiguous. Trimming shortened V by 6 bases and J by 2 bases, and 14 bases separated the two germline ends. Germline V gives CDR1 MNHEY, CDR2 SVGEGT. The CDR3 runs to 15 residues. The CDR3 is CASRQDAMTYNEQFF. In nucleotides, the CDR3 is TGTGCCAGCAGGCAGGACGCCATGACCTACAATGAGCAGTTCTTC.

This clonotype was counted many times. The chain couples TRBV9 to TRBJ2-3; 13 nucleotides align to TRBD2. V lost 4 bases to trimming and J lost 6 bases; unmatched junction nucleotides: 5. From germline, CDR1 is SGDLS and CDR2 YYNGEE. The CDR3 loop spans 15 amino acids. As DNA, the CDR3 is TGTGCCAGCAGCCCACGGACTAGCGGGAGTGATACGCAGTATTTT. It encodes CASSPRTSGSDTQYF. Full variable domain (remainder filled in from reference TRBV9 and TRBJ2-3): DSGVTQTPKHLITATGQRVTLRCSPRSGDLSVYWYQQSLDQGLQFLIQYYNGEERAKGNILERFSAQQFPDLHSELNLSSLELGDSALYFCASSPRTSGSDTQYFGPGTRLTVL.

This clonotype appeared many times. The chain is built from TRBV28 and TRBJ1-6, with TRBD1 matching over 8 bases. Germline V gives CDR1 MDHEN, CDR2 SYDVKM. The V and J ends lost 1 base and 15 bases, in that order; junction bases with no gene match: 5. The CDR3 spans 13 residues. CDR3 sequence: CASSLSFGQGLHF. The CDR3 DNA reads as TGTGCCAGCAGTTTATCCTTCGGACAGGGCCTCCACTTT. The whole variable domain, remainder taken from reference TRBV28 and TRBJ1-6, is DVKVTQSSRYLVKRTGEKVFLECVQDMDHENMFWYRQDPGLGLRLIYFSYDVKMKEKGDIPEGYSVSREKKERFSLILESASTNQTSMYLCASSLSFGQGLHFGNGTRLTVT.

Only a few counts were recorded for this clonotype. This rearrangement joins TRBV4-1 to TRBJ1-1; D not certain. Trimming shortened V by 1 base and J by 4 bases, and 7 bases separated the two germline ends. Germline loops: CDR1 MGHRA, CDR2 YSYEKL. CDR3 size: 13 residues. This CDR3 reads CASSQAGSTEAFF. The CDR3 DNA sequence: TGCGCCAGCAGCCAAGCTGGCAGCACTGAAGCTTTCTTT.

This clonotype was detected ten times or more. The J gene is TRBJ2-7, the V gene TRBV2; 7 bases are shared with TRBD1. The CDR3 extends over 14 amino acids. Germline CDR1 reads SNHLY; CDR2 reads FYNNEI. V trimming: 4 bases; J trimming: 2 bases; junction bases outside the gene matches: 5. In DNA form, the CDR3 reads TGTGCCAGCAGTGGGACAGGTCCCACCTACGAGCAGTACTTC. It translates to CASSGTGPTYEQYF.

This clonotype was seen ten or more times. The V gene is TRBV7-2, the J gene TRBJ2-5; D ambiguous. The V end was cut by 5 bases, the J end by 3 bases, with 10 bases between. This CDR3 region has 13 residues. Germline CDR1 SGHTA, CDR2 FQGNSA. In nucleotides, the CDR3 is TGTGCCAGCAGCCTCAGGAGAGAAGAGACCCAGTACTTC. Its protein is CASSLRREETQYF.

This clonotype came up many times. The chain has TRBV5-1 and TRBJ1-2, with D perhaps matching TRBD1 (6 bases). CDR3 length: 17 residues. Germline V gene data show CDR1 as SGHRS and CDR2 as YFSETQ. V lost 3 bases and J 5 bases, leaving 23 bases between the germline ends. The DNA of the CDR3 is TGCGCCAGCAGCTCGTCAGGGGCCGGATCTTGGCAGTATGGCTACACCTTC. Amino acids: CASSSSGAGSWQYGYTF.

In regard to this clonotype: A read error may be the cause here, since a much bigger clone is one base away. The chain has TRBV7-8 and TRBJ2-1, with 12 positions matching TRBD2. CDR3 length: 16 amino acids. Germline CDR1 SGHVS, CDR2 FQNEAQ. Here the CDR3 reads CASSLTGLAGTNEQLF. The CDR3 nucleotides read TGTGCCAGCAGCCTCACCGGACTAGCGGGAACGAATGAGCAGCTCTTC.

There are many counts of this clonotype. The chain recombines TRBV7-9 with TRBJ2-3; tentatively, D is TRBD1 (5 bases). V was cut by 3 bases and J by 2 bases, with 12 bases left in between. The germline gives CDR1 SEHNR, CDR2 FQNEAQ (reference sequence). The CDR3 sequence is 15 residues long. The CDR3 sequence is CASSFVRAFTDTQYF. The CDR3 nucleotides read TGTGCCAGCAGCTTTGTCAGGGCCTTCACAGATACGCAGTATTTT.

The table lists this clonotype with many counts. J is TRBJ1-2 and V is TRBV25-1, with D perhaps TRBD1 (5 bases). The CDR3 runs to 15 residues. V lost 3 bases to trimming and J lost 4 bases, with 15 bases between them. Germline CDR1 and CDR2: MGHDK and SYGVNS. The CDR3 spells CASSDPHQGGYGYTF. The CDR3 nucleotides read TGTGCCAGCAGTGATCCCCACCAGGGAGGCTATGGCTACACCTTC.

At least ten counts were recorded for this clonotype. The chain joins TRBV30 to TRBJ1-2, with D tentatively TRBD1 (6 bases). The V end lost 0 bases, the J end lost 7 bases, and 12 bases lay between the germline ends. Per germline, CDR1 GTSNPN and CDR2 SVGIG (reference sequence). The CDR3 sequence is 13 residues long. The chain's CDR3 is CAWSVKQGGGYTF. The DNA of the CDR3 is TGTGCCTGGAGTGTAAAACAGGGAGGTGGCTACACCTTC.

In its sample, this clonotype was seen many times. The chain joins TRBV24-1 to TRBJ1-1; 10 nucleotides agree with TRBD1. The CDR3 extends over 13 amino acids. The V and J ends lost 9 bases and 5 bases, in that order; junction bases with no gene match: 5. The germline V gene encodes CDR1 KGHDR and CDR2 SFDVKD. CDR3 loop: CATLDRGRTEAFF. The CDR3 bases are TGTGCCACCCTCGACAGGGGGCGGACTGAAGCTTTCTTT.

At least ten counts were recorded for this clonotype. This chain uses TRBV18 with TRBJ2-1; 7 bases are a match to TRBD2. CDR3 length: 13 amino acids. V trimming: 6 bases; J trimming: 6 bases; junction bases outside the gene matches: 5. The germline V gene has CDR1 KGHSH and CDR2 LQKENI. The CDR3 region has the DNA TGTGCCAGCTCTGACCCGGGGGGCAATGAGCAGTTCTTC. It encodes CASSDPGGNEQFF.

The chain couples TRBV10-3 to TRBJ1-6; D is uncertain. V lost 4 bases and J 3 bases, leaving 7 bases between the germline ends. The length of the CDR3 is 14 residues. Germline CDR1 and CDR2: ENHRY and SYGVKD. In nucleotides, the CDR3 is TGTGCCATCAGTGTGGCCAGCTATAATTCACCCCTCCACTTT. Amino acids: CAISVASYNSPLHF.

Concerning this clonotype itself: A much larger clone differs from this one at a single base, so this may be a read error. The chain carries TRBV29-1 and TRBJ2-1; 7 bases match TRBD1. Germline loops: CDR1 SQVTM, CDR2 ANQGSEA. The CDR3 spans 13 residues. CDR3 protein: CSFRTGSCNEQFF. DNA for the CDR3: TGCAGCTTCCGGACAGGCTCCTGCAATGAGCAGTTCTTC.

In its sample, this clonotype was seen many times. The chain couples TRBV11-3 to TRBJ2-1, with 10 bases fitting TRBD2. Trimming took 5 bases from V and 8 from J; bases not matched to a gene: 6. The CDR3 contains 14 residues. The germline V gene encodes CDR1 SGHNT and CDR2 YENEEA. The CDR3 region has the DNA TGTGCCAGCAGCCTAGCGGGAGCTTTGGATGAGCAGTTCTTC. Protein: CASSLAGALDEQFF.

This clonotype was detected only a few times. This chain links TRBV20-1 with TRBJ2-1; tentative D call: TRBD1 (6 bases). The germline CDR1 and CDR2 sequences are DFQATT and SNEGSKA (reference sequence). CDR3 length: 14 residues. Deletions cut 2 bases from V and 4 bases from J, with 12 bases between. Here the CDR3 DNA reads TGCAGTGCTAGAAGCGGACAGTTTTACAATGAGCAGTTCTTC. Translated: CSARSGQFYNEQFF.

V gene TRBV27 combines with J gene TRBJ2-7; 7 positions agree with TRBD2. V gave up 4 bases and J gave up 7 bases; unmatched junction bases: 13. The germline V gene has CDR1 MNHEY and CDR2 SMNVEV (reference sequence). The length of the CDR3 is 15 residues. The CDR3 nucleotides are TGTGCCAGCAGTTCTTGGACTAAGGGGAGGGAGGAGCAGTACTTC. Translated, it gives CASSSWTKGREEQYF.

This clonotype has at least ten counts. The V gene is TRBV27, the J gene TRBJ2-7; TRBD2 matches 9 bases. The CDR3 spans 16 residues. With V trimmed by 4 bases and J by 9 bases, 16 bases remained unmatched. Germline values: CDR1 MNHEY, CDR2 SMNVEV (reference sequence). Here the CDR3 DNA reads TGTGCCAGCAGTTCTACAGGGCTAGCGGGGATTACGAGGCAGTACTTC. Translating gives CASSSTGLAGITRQYF.

This clonotype has a count of ten or more. The genes are TRBV4-1 and TRBJ1-1; tentative D call: TRBD1 (6 bases). Germline loops: CDR1 MGHRA, CDR2 YSYEKL. This CDR3 region has 15 residues. V dropped 3 bases and J dropped 1 base, with 12 bases sitting between them. The CDR3 loop reads CASSHPDSRNTEAFF. CDR3 coding DNA: TGCGCCAGCAGCCACCCGGACAGCAGGAACACTGAAGCTTTCTTT.

This clonotype was counted at least ten times. The chain is built from TRBV30 and TRBJ2-2; D remains ambiguous. The CDR3 is 13 residues long. V lost 0 bases to trimming and J lost 4 bases, with 6 bases between them. Germline V gene data show CDR1 as GTSNPN and CDR2 as SVGIG (reference sequence). The CDR3 loop is CAWSVHSTGELFF. CDR3 sequence (DNA): TGTGCCTGGAGTGTACATAGCACCGGGGAGCTGTTTTTT.

The genes are TRBV19 and TRBJ2-2; no reliable D call. V was pared by 5 bases and J by 2 bases, with 12 bases between. CDR3 size: 15 residues. Germline V gene sequence: CDR1 LNHDA, CDR2 SQIVND (reference sequence). The CDR3 here is CASSPLSINTGELFF. CDR3 DNA: TGTGCCAGTAGTCCCCTTAGCATTAACACCGGGGAGCTGTTTTTT.

This clonotype was seen at least ten times. The gene calls are TRBV30 and TRBJ1-6, with D unresolved. CDR3 size: 15 residues. The V gene lost 0 bases and the J gene lost 10 bases, with 16 bases spanning the gap. Germline CDR1 GTSNPN, CDR2 SVGIG (reference sequence). This CDR3 reads CAWSVRSGPWSPLHF. DNA of the CDR3: TGTGCCTGGAGTGTACGGAGTGGACCTTGGTCACCCCTCCACTTT.

This clonotype came up many times. The chain carries TRBV7-3 and TRBJ2-3, with D hard to call. CDR1 is SGHTA, CDR2 FQGTGA, per germline. The CDR3 runs to 15 residues. V was shortened by 5 bases and J by 3 bases, with 15 bases between the two germline ends. The CDR3 DNA sequence: TGTGCCAGCAGCCCCCTGGGTTTGACGACAGATACGCAGTATTTT. Translated, it gives CASSPLGLTTDTQYF.

The sample holds a few counts of this clonotype. This chain uses TRBV20-1 with TRBJ1-1, with 10 bases identical to TRBD1. CDR3 length equals 15 residues. With 0 bases clipped from V and 11 bases from J, the junction kept 12 bases outside the gene matches. The germline CDR1 and CDR2 sequences are DFQATT and SNEGSKA (reference sequence). CDR3 amino acids: CSAREAGTGALAAFF. CDR3 bases: TGCAGTGCTAGAGAGGCCGGGACAGGGGCCCTGGCTGCTTTCTTT.

On this clonotype itself: A read error is possible here, since a much larger clone lies one base away. CDR3 loop: CASSLRGRHPGELFF. The DNA of the CDR3 is TGTGCCAGCAGTTTGAGGGGGAGGCACCCCGGGGAGCTGTTTTTT. The chain is built from TRBV27 and TRBJ2-2; either TRBD1 or TRBD2 may supply D (6 bases each). The germline V and J ends were trimmed by 3 bases and 6 bases, with 14 bases remaining between them. The length of the CDR3 is 15 residues. In germline, CDR1 is MNHEY, CDR2 SMNVEV (reference sequence).

The chain has TRBV18 and TRBJ2-4; 11 bases align to TRBD1. J was trimmed by 0 bases and V by 3 bases; bases with no gene match: 10. The CDR3 runs to 19 residues. The germline gives CDR1 KGHSH, CDR2 LQKENI. CDR3 nucleotides: TGTGCCAGCTCACCTACCGGGACAGGGGGATCTTTAGCCAAAAACATTCAGTACTTC. Protein sequence: CASSPTGTGGSLAKNIQYF. Variable domain in full (rest from reference TRBV18 and TRBJ2-4): NAGVMQNPRHLVRRRGQEARLRCSPMKGHSHVYWYRQLPEEGLKFMVYLQKENIIDESGMPKERFSAEFPKEGPSILRIQQVVRGDSAAYFCASSPTGTGGSLAKNIQYFGAGTRLSVL.

Regarding this clonotype: A read error may explain this, as a much larger clone is one base away. The chain carries TRBV2 and TRBJ1-4; TRBD1 matches at 9 bases. Germline V gives CDR1 SNHLY, CDR2 FYNNEI. The CDR3 spans 14 residues. Trimming cost V 11 bases and J 5 bases; bases outside gene matches: 9. CDR3 sequence reads: CAGNTGGANEKLFF. In nucleotides, the CDR3 is TGTGCCGGCAACACAGGGGGCGCGAATGAAAAACTGTTTTTT.